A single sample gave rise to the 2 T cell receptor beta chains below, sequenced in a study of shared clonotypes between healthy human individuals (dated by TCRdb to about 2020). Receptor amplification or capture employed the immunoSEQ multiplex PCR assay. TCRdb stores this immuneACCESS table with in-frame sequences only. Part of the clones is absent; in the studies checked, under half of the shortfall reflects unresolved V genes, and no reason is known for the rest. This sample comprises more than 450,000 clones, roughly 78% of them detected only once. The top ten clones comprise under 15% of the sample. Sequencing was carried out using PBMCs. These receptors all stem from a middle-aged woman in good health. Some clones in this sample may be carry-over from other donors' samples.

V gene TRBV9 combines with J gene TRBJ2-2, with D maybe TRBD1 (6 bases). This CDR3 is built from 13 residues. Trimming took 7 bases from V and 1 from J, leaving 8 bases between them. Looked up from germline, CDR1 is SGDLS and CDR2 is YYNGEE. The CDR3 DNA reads TGTGCCAGCGGGACACTGAACACCGGGGAGCTGTTTTTT. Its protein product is CASGTLNTGELFF.

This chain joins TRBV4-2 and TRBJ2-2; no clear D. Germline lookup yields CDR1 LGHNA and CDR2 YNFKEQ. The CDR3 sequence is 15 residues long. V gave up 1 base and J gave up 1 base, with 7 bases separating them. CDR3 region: CASSQGELNTGELFF. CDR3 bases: TGTGCCAGCAGCCAAGGAGAGTTGAACACCGGGGAGCTGTTTTTT.